This T cell receptor (beta chain) was captured by sequencing in a study of immune evolution from preneoplasia to lung adenocarcinoma. Broader study findings: Top clone share appeared to fall from AAH through AIS, MIA, adenocarcinoma.

On this clone: Its antigen is currently unknown.

TCRdb's copy holds only in-frame clones and misses some; the assay was immunoSEQ multiplex PCR. In the table there are around 8,200 clones, just under 80% of which are singletons. Sample: FFPE adjacent normal lung tissue. This clonotype was sampled from a person aged 60-80 years with lung adenocarcinoma.

The CDR3 DNA is TGTGCCAGCAGTGAATCGGGCTACGAGCAGTACTTC. It translates to CASSESGYEQYF. The V call is TRBV6-1, the J call TRBJ2-5; D is undetermined. The J call may be wrong; the DNA end is better matched by TRBJ2-7. The CDR3 totals 12 residues. Germline CDR1 and CDR2: MNHNS and SASEGT.